This TCR beta chain is from a study of T cell responses to AZD1222 COVID-19 vaccine. Points from the study as a whole: Once two AZD1222 doses were given, Spike-specific TCR breadth and depth went up.

Sequencing used immunoSEQ multiplex PCR; TCRdb keeps in-frame clones, though not all of them. The sample includes about 200,000 clones, roughly 92% of them seen just once. The CDR3 extends over 14 amino acids. The germline CDR1 and CDR2 sequences are SGHTA and FQGNSA. V was pared by 4 bases and J by 4 bases, with 11 bases between. With regard to this clone: As yet, its antigen is unknown.

J is TRBJ2-1 and V is TRBV7-2, with D maybe TRBD2 (6 bases). Sample: peripheral blood, taken on day 0 of AZD1222 vaccination. The sequence came from an adult in good health. The CDR3 DNA sequence: TGTGCCAGCAGCTGGGCTAGCGTATACAATGAGCAGTTCTTC. Amino acid sequence: CASSWASVYNEQFF.